The following is a TCR beta chain sequence with its context. These data originate in a study of shared clonotypes between healthy human individuals. Assay used: immunoSEQ multiplex PCR; TCRdb lists only in-frame clones, some missing. The sample has 780,000 or so clones, 55% to 80% seen once. Looked up from germline, CDR1 is SGHRS and CDR2 is YFSETQ. V was cut by 1 base and J by 0 bases, with 14 bases left in between. The CDR3 covers 16 residues. The origin of this receptor is a woman in her twenties or thirties in good health. The chain couples TRBV5-1 to TRBJ2-7; unclear D gene. The specimen was memory CD4+ T cells sorted from blood. Described subset: CD45RA-negative fraction. The CDR3 protein is CASSLSFGFSSYEQYF. DNA for the CDR3: TGCGCCAGCAGCTTGAGTTTCGGGTTTTCCTCCTACGAGCAGTACTTC. Supplemented by reference TRBV5-1 and TRBJ2-7, the full variable domain reads KAGVTQTPRYLIKTRGQQVTLSCSPISGHRSVSWYQQTPGQGLQFLFEYFSETQRNKGNFPGRFSGRQFSNSRSEMNVSTLELGDSALYLCASSLSFGFSSYEQYFGPGTRLTVT.